A selection of T cell receptor beta chains follows, all from one sample in a study of blood T cell repertoires in COVID-19. Only in-frame clones appear in the TCRdb table, and some are missing; sequencing was by immunoSEQ multiplex PCR. This sample yields around 330,000 clones, of which 89% are seen a single time; 9.5% belongs to the top ten. The material sequenced was PBMCs or T cells enriched from blood (not recorded which). The source is a woman aged 40-49 years who had recovered from COVID-19. Each CDR3 is given without its conserved first and last residue.

V gene | CDR3 protein
TRBV10-3 | AISDPGRAGYT
TRBV21-1 | ASSKGGYEQY
TRBV19 | ASSPRLAANEQF
TRBV7-3 | ASSLDNTGPQH
TRBV2 | ASIGSEQF
TRBV5-1 | ASSLEGADSPLH
TRBV7-2 | ASSKRGAIETQY
TRBV18 | ASSPVAGGDIQY
TRBV10-1 | ASSRGWVGSSYEQY
TRBV4-3 | ASSQSLISYNQPQH
TRBV9 | ASSVGAPSYEQY
TRBV5-5 | ASSYGKPDEGGWIRGYT
TRBV6-2/TRBV6-3 | ASSYALAEYEQY
TRBV29-1 | SVLQGLGETQY
TRBV5-5 | ASSRGTSGRRGNEQF
TRBV4-3 | ASSQSTTTRNTQY
TRBV28 | ASRRLAGETDTQY
TRBV28 | ASSSSWGDGGIIYGYT
TRBV6-1 | ASSESIRNEQF
TRBV30 | AWSVQGGLTEAF
TRBV7-2 | ASSPTAYSNQPQH
TRBV5-1 | ASSPSGVANTEAF
TRBV25-1 | ASSASGSRVWEQY
TRBV2 | ARKGTGDYGYT
TRBV15 | ATRRASYNEQF
TRBV24-1 | ATSGDDGAYNEQF
TRBV1 | TSSQDGGEVSFNEQF
TRBV27 | ASNLAGGPNEQF
TRBV5-4 | ASSTKGLAPGNEQF
TRBV7-3 | ASSLSTGTDTQY
TRBV5-1 | ASSLLGGTAAYEQY
TRBV11-3 | ASSLGGGSTEAF
TRBV10-1 | ASSGNSTGSKHENEQF
TRBV28 | ASSLQGGHNNEQF
TRBV7-3 | ASSLGGNRLDEQY
TRBV4-3 | ASSQARTGFYEQY
TRBV5-1 | ASSFAGVNEQF
TRBV3-1/TRBV3-2 | ASSPIPTETQY
TRBV6-5 | ASSLGSAGELF
TRBV28 | ASSLSGILLRSPLH
TRBV3-1/TRBV3-2 | ASSQAPGRGKNTEAF
TRBV2 | ASSQDRVDQPQH
TRBV10-3 | AMMLAPLSTDTQY
TRBV11-2 | ASSLVGGPLETQY
TRBV29-1 | SRRGPGETQF
TRBV5-4 | ASSVGTGEGYT
TRBV12-3/TRBV12-4 | ASSPQPQGTQH
TRBV5-1 | ASSLRGAGSYNEQF
TRBV9 | ASSVGGRTGETQY
TRBV30 | AWSYAGGDNEAF
TRBV6-4 | ASSGRHEQY
TRBV11-2 | ASSPSDNYGYT
TRBV5-6 | ASSLGWSSGNTIY